Listed below are T cell receptor beta chains from one sample, sequenced in a study of cytomegalovirus exposure and HLA in healthy donors. Libraries were prepared by immunoSEQ multiplex PCR; TCRdb keeps only in-frame clonotypes and omits some of them. The sample yields approximately 200,000 clones, almost 80% seen once. Sequencing input: PBMCs. Source of these receptors: a man younger than 35 in good health and CMV-seronegative. Each CDR3 is given with its conserved first and last residue. The order of the fields is V gene, clone size, J gene, D gene, CDR3 protein, CDR3 DNA. A D gene is named only where the DNA matches it firmly. A clone size is listed for some rows: how often the clone was seen (once, few, many), or a class if it is expanded.

>TRBV27|-|TRBJ1-1|-
CASSLFDRSSTEAFF
TGTGCCAGCAGTTTATTCGACAGGTCCAGCACTGAAGCTTTCTTT
>TRBV6-5|-|TRBJ2-2|-
CASISQGTTGELFF
TGTGCCAGCATCTCTCAGGGTACCACCGGGGAGCTGTTTTTT
>TRBV6-1|-|TRBJ2-1|TRBD2
CASGGGLAGSNEQFF
TGTGCCAGCGGGGGAGGGCTAGCGGGGAGTAATGAGCAGTTCTTC
>TRBV7-9|-|TRBJ1-6|-
CASSLTSNSPLHF
TGTGCCAGCAGCTTAACGAGTAATTCACCCCTCCACTTT
>TRBV2|-|TRBJ2-1|-
CASSTGTKGGRLLNEQFF
TGTGCCAGCAGCACCGGGACTAAAGGGGGTAGGTTACTCAATGAGCAGTTCTTC
>TRBV5-1|-|TRBJ2-5|-
CASSLNRVGETQYF
TGCGCCAGCAGCTTGAACCGGGTAGGAGAGACCCAGTACTTC
>TRBV27|-|TRBJ2-1|-
CASSPRKLRYNEQFF
TGTGCCAGCAGTCCACGGAAACTACGCTACAATGAGCAGTTCTTC
>TRBV7-9|-|TRBJ2-3|-
CASRPGTWGSADTQYF
TGTGCCAGCAGACCCGGGACATGGGGAAGCGCAGATACGCAGTATTTT
>TRBV28|few|TRBJ2-2|-
CASTDFFSGAGNTGELFF
TGTGCCAGCACCGATTTCTTCTCAGGGGCAGGGAACACCGGGGAGCTGTTTTTT
>TRBV18|-|TRBJ1-5|-
CASSRDYQPQHF
TGTGCCAGCTCACGGGACTATCAGCCCCAGCATTTT
>TRBV5-1|-|TRBJ2-7|-
CASSNGLYEQYF
TGCGCCAGCAGCAACGGACTCTACGAGCAGTACTTC
>TRBV4-3|-|TRBJ2-1|TRBD2
CASSHPSGILMSSYNEQFF
TGCGCCAGCAGCCACCCAAGCGGGATCCTTATGAGCTCCTACAATGAGCAGTTCTTC
>TRBV19|few|TRBJ2-7|TRBD1
CASSRAPGQRELEQYF
TGTGCCAGTAGTCGAGCCCCGGGACAGAGGGAACTGGAGCAGTACTTC
>TRBV5-1|-|TRBJ2-7|-
CASSLLGRTYEQYF
TGCGCCAGCAGCCTCCTGGGCCGGACCTACGAGCAGTACTTC
>TRBV19|few|TRBJ2-5|TRBD2
CASSSGTSSETQYF
TGTGCCAGTAGTAGCGGGACTAGCAGCGAGACCCAGTACTTC
>TRBV7-3|few|TRBJ1-1|-
CASSQTGGNTEAFF
TGTGCCAGCAGCCAGACAGGTGGGAACACTGAAGCTTTCTTT
>TRBV10-3|-|TRBJ1-4|-
CAISEEGEGNEKLFF
TGTGCCATCAGTGAGGAAGGCGAGGGAAATGAAAAACTGTTTTTT
>TRBV16|-|TRBJ1-2|-
CASSQSYQGNGYTF
TGTGCCAGCAGCCAATCATACCAGGGAAATGGCTACACCTTC
>TRBV2|-|TRBJ2-2|-
CASSERSAGELFF
TGTGCCAGCAGTGAACGGAGCGCCGGGGAGCTGTTTTTT
>TRBV6-5|-|TRBJ1-1|-
CASSYQVNTEAFF
TGTGCCAGCAGTTACCAGGTAAACACTGAAGCTTTCTTT
>TRBV4-3|few|TRBJ2-1|-
CASSQDQANEQFF
TGCGCCAGCAGCCAAGATCAGGCCAATGAGCAGTTCTTC
>TRBV19|-|TRBJ1-2|-
CASSIGQGGYGYTF
TGTGCCAGTAGTATTGGGCAGGGAGGTTATGGCTACACCTTC
>TRBV4-3|few|TRBJ2-7|-
CASSQDTGTLYEQYF
TGCGCCAGCAGCCAAGATACCGGGACTCTCTACGAGCAGTACTTC
>TRBV28|-|TRBJ2-7|TRBD2
CASSLRGEGKGEQYF
TGTGCCAGCAGTTTACGGGGGGAAGGAAAGGGCGAGCAGTACTTC
>TRBV19|-|TRBJ1-1|-
CASSIAGVKTEAFF
TGTGCCAGTAGTATAGCGGGGGTGAAGACTGAAGCTTTCTTT
>TRBV2|-|TRBJ1-2|-
CASSEGGGNYGYTF
TGTGCCAGCAGTGAAGGGGGGGGGAACTATGGCTACACCTTC
>TRBV30|-|TRBJ2-7|-
CAWNRQGLPSYEQYF
TGTGCCTGGAATCGGCAGGGCTTACCCTCCTACGAGCAGTACTTC
>TRBV9|-|TRBJ2-7|-
CASSGAEGQDEQYF
TGTGCCAGCAGCGGGGCAGAGGGCCAGGACGAGCAGTACTTC
>TRBV9|-|TRBJ2-7|-
CASSPDEVYYEQYF
TGTGCCAGCAGCCCCGACGAGGTATACTACGAGCAGTACTTC
>TRBV6-5|-|TRBJ1-2|TRBD1
CASSKGTGINYGYTF
TGTGCCAGCAGTAAAGGGACAGGAATTAACTATGGCTACACCTTC
>TRBV6-1|few|TRBJ2-3|TRBD1
CASTEGQASPTDTQYF
TGTGCCAGCACTGAAGGACAGGCCTCCCCAACAGATACGCAGTATTTT
>TRBV5-5|-|TRBJ1-2|-
CASSLTDSVNYGYTF
TGTGCCAGCAGCTTAACAGATTCCGTTAACTATGGCTACACCTTC
>TRBV18|-|TRBJ1-5|TRBD1
CASSPGTVLHQPQHF
TGTGCCAGCTCACCCGGGACAGTCCTCCATCAGCCCCAGCATTTT
>TRBV18|few|TRBJ1-2|-
CASSPTGVSGTQYGYTF
TGTGCCAGCTCACCAACGGGAGTATCGGGGACCCAATATGGCTACACCTTC
>TRBV5-1|-|TRBJ2-3|-
CASSSLYHTDTQYF
TGCGCCAGCAGCTCACTCTATCACACAGATACGCAGTATTTT
>TRBV10-2|few|TRBJ2-3|-
CASTLATGESDTQYF
TGCGCCAGCACACTAGCTACGGGAGAATCAGATACGCAGTATTTT
>TRBV4-2|-|TRBJ2-7|-
CASSQALGSGQSYEQYF
TGTGCCAGCAGCCAAGCGCTGGGTTCGGGTCAGTCCTACGAGCAGTACTTC
>TRBV7-3|-|TRBJ2-7|TRBD2
CASSNSPGSGGEQYF
TGTGCCAGCAGCAACTCTCCGGGTAGCGGGGGGGAGCAGTACTTC
>TRBV19|few|TRBJ2-3|TRBD1
CASSETGYSTDTQYF
TGTGCCAGTAGTGAGACAGGGTATAGCACAGATACGCAGTATTTT
>TRBV2|-|TRBJ1-5|TRBD1
CASTQDRNQPQHF
TGTGCCAGCACCCAGGACAGGAATCAGCCCCAGCATTTT